This TCR beta chain was found in a study of molecular identifiers for immune sequencing clone quantification. Study-wide results and caveats: Sizes of highly expanded clones could be underestimated through identical TCRs sharing a barcode. In naive cells, clones above 20 RNA copies held under 1% of molecules, whereas in effector cells they held over 97%.

V lost 3 bases, J lost 2 bases, and 12 bases lay in between. Germline values: CDR1 DFQATT, CDR2 SNEGSKA (reference sequence). The CDR3 extends over 14 amino acids. Between roughly 19,000 and 1,100,000 sorted cells, with 10%, 30% or 50% RNA, yielded naive CD8 libraries. On this clonotype itself: Its antigen is not known.

TCRdb analysed the PCR reads with MiXCR anew, one entry per CDR3 protein. The sample holds about 100,000 distinct CDR3 sequences; approximately 40% are singletons and the top ten take roughly 4.2%. Sequencing used naive CD8+ T cells from blood, with Jurkat cell RNA spiked in. The subset denotes: FACS-sorted CD8+CD4-CCR7+CD45RA+ naive T cells. This clonotype was obtained from a human donor in good health. Some libraries in this study had Jurkat cell RNA spiked in. The chain employs TRBV20-1 and TRBJ2-3; D remains ambiguous. The CDR3 reads CSARDSEFTDTQYF. CDR3 DNA: TGCAGTGCTAGGGATTCAGAGTTCACAGATACGCAGTATTTT.